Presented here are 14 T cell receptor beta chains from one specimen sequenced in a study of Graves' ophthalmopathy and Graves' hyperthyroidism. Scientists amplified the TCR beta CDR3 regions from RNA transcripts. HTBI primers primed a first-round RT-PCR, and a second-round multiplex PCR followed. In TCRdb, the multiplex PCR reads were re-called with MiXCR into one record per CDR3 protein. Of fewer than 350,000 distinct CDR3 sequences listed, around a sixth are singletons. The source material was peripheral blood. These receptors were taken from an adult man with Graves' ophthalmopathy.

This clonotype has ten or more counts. The CDR3 sequence is CSARMPTGNTEAFF. The CDR3 DNA sequence: TGCAGTGCTAGGATGCCGACAGGGAACACTGAAGCTTTCTTT. The chain is built from TRBV20-1 and TRBJ1-1; D might be TRBD1 (6 bases). V lost 3 bases and J 1 base, leaving 12 bases between the germline ends. Germline-derived CDR1 and CDR2 are DFQATT and SNEGSKA (reference sequence). CDR3 length: 14 residues.

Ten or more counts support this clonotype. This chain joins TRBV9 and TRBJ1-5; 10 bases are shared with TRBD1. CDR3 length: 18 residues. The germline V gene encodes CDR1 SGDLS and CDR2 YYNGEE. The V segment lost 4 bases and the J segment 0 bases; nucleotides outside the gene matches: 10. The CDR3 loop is CASSPDRGQGYSNQPQHF. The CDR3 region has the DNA TGTGCCAGCAGCCCAGACAGGGGACAGGGGTATAGCAATCAGCCCCAGCATTTT.

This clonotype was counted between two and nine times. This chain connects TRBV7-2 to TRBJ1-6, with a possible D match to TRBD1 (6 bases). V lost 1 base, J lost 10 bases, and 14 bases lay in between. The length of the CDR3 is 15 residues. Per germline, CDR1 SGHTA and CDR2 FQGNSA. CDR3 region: CASSLDTGRRSPLHF. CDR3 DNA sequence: TGTGCCAGCAGCTTAGATACAGGGAGGAGGTCACCCCTCCACTTT.

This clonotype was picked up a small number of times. The chain's CDR3 is CAWSLNLSWGTFYEQYF. The CDR3 region has the DNA TGTGCCTGGAGCCTAAACCTTTCTTGGGGAACATTCTACGAGCAGTACTTC. This chain joins TRBV30 and TRBJ2-7; D remains unclear. Between the trimmed V and J ends, which lost 3 bases and 3 bases, there was a span of 24 bases. Germline CDR1 reads GTSNPN; CDR2 reads SVGIG (reference sequence). The CDR3 loop spans 17 amino acids.

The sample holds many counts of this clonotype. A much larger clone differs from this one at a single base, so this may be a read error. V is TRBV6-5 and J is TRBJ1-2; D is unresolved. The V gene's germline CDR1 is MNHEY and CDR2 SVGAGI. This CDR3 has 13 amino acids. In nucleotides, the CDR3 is TGTGCCAGCAGTTATAGGTCAGCTAGCGGCTACGCCTTC. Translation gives CASSYRSASGYAF.

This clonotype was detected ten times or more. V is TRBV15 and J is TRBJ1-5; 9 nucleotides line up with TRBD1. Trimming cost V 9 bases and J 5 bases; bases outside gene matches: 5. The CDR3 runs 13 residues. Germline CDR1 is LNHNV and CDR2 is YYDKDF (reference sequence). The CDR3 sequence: CATQDRGDQPQHF. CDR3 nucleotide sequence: TGTGCCACTCAAGACAGGGGGGATCAGCCCCAGCATTTT.

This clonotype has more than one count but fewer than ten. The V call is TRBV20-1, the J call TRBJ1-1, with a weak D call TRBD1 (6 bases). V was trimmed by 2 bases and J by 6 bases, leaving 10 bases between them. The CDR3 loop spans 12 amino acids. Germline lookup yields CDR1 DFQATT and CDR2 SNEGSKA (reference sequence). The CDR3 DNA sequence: TGCAGTGCTAGAAAACAGGGCGCTGAAGCTTTCTTT. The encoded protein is CSARKQGAEAFF.

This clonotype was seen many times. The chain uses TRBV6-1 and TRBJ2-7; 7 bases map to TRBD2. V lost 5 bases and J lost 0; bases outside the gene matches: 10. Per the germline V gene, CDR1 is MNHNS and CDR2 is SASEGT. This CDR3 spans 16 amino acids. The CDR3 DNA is TGTGCCAGCAGTCAACGGGACTATCAGTTCTCCTACGAGCAGTACTTC. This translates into CASSQRDYQFSYEQYF.

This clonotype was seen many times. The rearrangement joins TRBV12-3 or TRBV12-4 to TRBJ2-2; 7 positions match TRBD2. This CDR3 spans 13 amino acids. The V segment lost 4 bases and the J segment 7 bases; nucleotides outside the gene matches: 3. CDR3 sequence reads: CASSSGLVGELFF. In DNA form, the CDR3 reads TGTGCCAGCAGTTCCGGACTAGTCGGGGAGCTGTTTTTT.

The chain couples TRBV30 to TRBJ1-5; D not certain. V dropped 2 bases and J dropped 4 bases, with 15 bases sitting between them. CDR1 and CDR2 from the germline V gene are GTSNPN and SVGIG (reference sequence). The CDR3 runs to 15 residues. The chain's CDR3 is CAWSPPRPTNQPQHF. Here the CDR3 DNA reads TGTGCCTGGAGTCCCCCCCGACCGACGAATCAGCCCCAGCATTTT.

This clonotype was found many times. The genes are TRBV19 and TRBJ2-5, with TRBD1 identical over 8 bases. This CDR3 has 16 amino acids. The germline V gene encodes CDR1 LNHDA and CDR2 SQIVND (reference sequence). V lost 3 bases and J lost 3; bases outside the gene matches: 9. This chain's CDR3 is CASSIFGQGGKETQYF. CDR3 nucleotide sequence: TGTGCCAGTAGTATTTTTGGACAGGGAGGTAAAGAGACCCAGTACTTC.

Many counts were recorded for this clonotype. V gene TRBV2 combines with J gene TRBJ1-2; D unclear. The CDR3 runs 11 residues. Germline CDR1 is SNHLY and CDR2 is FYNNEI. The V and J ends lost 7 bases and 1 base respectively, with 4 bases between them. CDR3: CASTINYGYTF. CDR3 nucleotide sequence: TGTGCCAGCACCATTAACTATGGCTACACCTTC.

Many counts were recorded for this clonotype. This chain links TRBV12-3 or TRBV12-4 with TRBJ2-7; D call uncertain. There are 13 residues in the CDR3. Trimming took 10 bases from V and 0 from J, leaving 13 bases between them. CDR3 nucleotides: TGTGCCACTCAATCGGCGTACTCCTACGAGCAGTACTTC. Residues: CATQSAYSYEQYF.

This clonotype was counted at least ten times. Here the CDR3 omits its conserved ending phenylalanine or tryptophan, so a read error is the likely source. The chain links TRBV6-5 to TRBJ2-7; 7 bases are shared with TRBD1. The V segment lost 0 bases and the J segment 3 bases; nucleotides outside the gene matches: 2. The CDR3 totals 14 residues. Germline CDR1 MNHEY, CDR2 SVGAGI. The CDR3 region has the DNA TGTGCCAGCAGTTACTCGAGGGGGCTCTACGAGCAGTACCTC. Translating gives CASSYSRGLYEQYL.